These 20 T cell receptor beta chains were all obtained from the same sample, sequenced in a study of blood T cell repertoires in COVID-19. Here immunoSEQ multiplex PCR was the method, and the copy in TCRdb shows in-frame clones only, minus some. The sample yields 450,000 to 600,000 clones, 87% seen once. The specimen was PBMCs or T cells enriched from blood (not recorded which). The receptors derive from a woman aged 18-29 years who had recovered from COVID-19.

The chain carries TRBV28 and TRBJ2-7; D may be TRBD2 (5 bases). Per germline, CDR1 MDHEN and CDR2 SYDVKM. The V and J ends lost 4 bases and 5 bases respectively, with 24 bases between them. The CDR3 contains 17 residues. CDR3 nucleotide sequence: TGTGCCAGCAGTTCCTTAACCGAGGGCGCCTCCCGGGACGAGCAGTACTTC. Protein sequence: CASSSLTEGASRDEQYF.

This clone occurred a few times. The chain links TRBV19 to TRBJ2-7; D is uncertain. The V end lost 0 bases, the J end lost 2 bases, and 11 bases lay between the germline ends. Germline CDR1 and CDR2: LNHDA and SQIVND (reference sequence). The length of the CDR3 is 15 residues. The CDR3 loop reads CASSIDGLPTYEQYF. For the CDR3, the DNA is TGTGCCAGTAGTATAGATGGGCTACCCACCTACGAGCAGTACTTC.

The chain is built from TRBV11-2 and TRBJ1-3, with D unclear. This CDR3 region has 13 residues. Germline loops: CDR1 SGHAT, CDR2 FQNNGV. V lost 7 bases, J lost 0 bases, and 7 bases lay in between. The CDR3 region has the DNA TGTGCCAGCACCTTCGGCTCTGGAAACACCATATATTTT. It specifies CASTFGSGNTIYF.

The chain couples TRBV4-1 to TRBJ2-3; TRBD1 agrees at 8 bases. The germline gives CDR1 MGHRA, CDR2 YSYEKL. The V gene end was trimmed by 2 bases and the J gene end by 3 bases; junction bases not matched to a gene: 4. This CDR3 has 15 residues. CDR3 region: CASSQQQGDTDTQYF. CDR3 sequence (DNA): TGCGCCAGCAGCCAACAACAGGGGGATACAGATACGCAGTATTTT.

V usage is TRBV18 and J usage is TRBJ2-5, with D hard to call. Germline lookup yields CDR1 KGHSH and CDR2 LQKENI. V gave up 4 bases and J gave up 5 bases, with 11 bases separating them. The length of the CDR3 is 13 residues. This chain's CDR3 is CASSLEAMETQYF. The CDR3 DNA sequence: TGTGCCAGCTCACTTGAAGCCATGGAGACCCAGTACTTC.

The chain combines TRBV28 with TRBJ1-5; 11 nucleotides align to TRBD1. The ends lost 6 bases at V and 6 bases at J; junction bases unmatched: 13. The CDR3 runs 17 residues. Germline-derived CDR1 and CDR2 are MDHEN and SYDVKM. In DNA form, the CDR3 reads TGTGCCAGCAGCCTTAAACCGGACAGGGGGCAGGGTCAGCCCCAGCATTTT. Encoded protein: CASSLKPDRGQGQPQHF.

The chain combines TRBV2 with TRBJ2-7; D is unresolved. CDR1 SNHLY and CDR2 FYNNEI come from the germline V gene. Deletions cut 4 bases from V and 1 base from J, with 20 bases between. The CDR3 is 17 amino acids. The chain's CDR3 is CASSGLSGAANSYEQYF. The DNA for the CDR3 is TGTGCCAGCAGTGGCTTAAGTGGAGCTGCCAATTCCTACGAGCAGTACTTC. The entire variable domain, with the rest obtained from reference TRBV2 and TRBJ2-7, is as follows: EPEVTQTPSHQVTQMGQEVILRCVPISNHLYFYWYRQILGQKVEFLVSFYNNEISEKSEIFDDQFSVERPDGSNFTLKIRSTKLEDSAMYFCASSGLSGAANSYEQYFGPGTRLTVT.

V usage is TRBV30 and J usage is TRBJ2-3, with no clear D. This CDR3 has 13 residues. Looked up from germline, CDR1 is GTSNPN and CDR2 is SVGIG (reference sequence). V lost 5 bases and J 4 bases, leaving 13 bases between the germline ends. As DNA, the CDR3 is TGTGCCTGGTCTGACACGCTGTCAGATACGCAGTATTTT. Encoded protein: CAWSDTLSDTQYF.

This sequence joins TRBV28 and TRBJ2-2; 10 bases map to TRBD1. CDR3 size: 15 residues. Unmatched junction bases numbered 5, after V lost 5 bases and J lost 5 bases. The V gene's germline CDR1 is MDHEN and CDR2 SYDVKM. CDR3 protein: CASSIWDRGTGELFF. CDR3 DNA: TGTGCCAGCAGTATCTGGGACAGGGGTACCGGGGAGCTGTTTTTT.

This clone showed up just a few times. The rearrangement uses TRBV16 and TRBJ1-1; no clear D gene. This CDR3 contains 13 residues. Germline CDR1 KGHSY, CDR2 FQNENV. Trimming pared 6 bases from V and 8 bases from J, leaving 16 bases between. The CDR3 sequence is CASRENGLLEAFF. The CDR3 bases are TGTGCCAGCAGAGAGAATGGACTGCTCGAAGCTTTCTTT.

V and J are TRBV4-1 and TRBJ2-1; 10 nucleotides line up with TRBD2. V gave up 1 base and J gave up 3 bases; unmatched junction bases: 3. From germline, CDR1 is MGHRA and CDR2 YSYEKL. The CDR3 length is 16 residues. The CDR3 nucleotides are TGCGCCAGCAGCCAAGGTGGACTAGCGGTCTACAATGAGCAGTTCTTC. This codes for CASSQGGLAVYNEQFF.

Note on this clone: This sample also contains other DNA sequences that code for the same CDR3. The genes are TRBV10-3 and TRBJ1-2; tentative D call: TRBD1 (5 bases). Trimming removed 0 bases from V and 8 bases from J, with 13 bases in between. Germline V gives CDR1 ENHRY, CDR2 SYGVKD. This CDR3 is built from 14 residues. DNA for the CDR3: TGTGCCATCAGTGAGTCGGGGGGGGATGGCGGCTACACCTTC. It is translated as CAISESGGDGGYTF.

This clone was detected only once. V usage is TRBV7-9 and J usage is TRBJ2-1; possibly TRBD2 for D (5 bases). This CDR3 has 14 residues. The germline V gene has CDR1 SEHNR and CDR2 FQNEAQ (reference sequence). V was cut by 2 bases and J by 5 bases, with 10 bases left in between. This CDR3 reads CASSLYAGHNEQFF. Here the CDR3 DNA reads TGTGCCAGCAGCTTATACGCGGGCCACAATGAGCAGTTCTTC. Together with reference TRBV7-9 and TRBJ2-1, the CDR3 gives the full variable domain: DTGVSQNPRHKITKRGQNVTFRCDPISEHNRLYWYRQTLGQGPEFLTYFQNEAQLEKSRLLSDRFSAERPKGSFSTLEIQRTEQGDSAMYLCASSLYAGHNEQFFGPGTRLTVL.

V is TRBV5-5 and J is TRBJ1-2; D gene uncertain. This CDR3 is 14 amino acids long. V lost 3 bases and J lost 4, with 13 bases in between. Germline V CDR1 and CDR2: SGHKS, YYEKEE (reference sequence). CDR3 protein: CASSSDGRSYGYTF. For the CDR3, the DNA is TGTGCCAGCAGCTCCGACGGCAGGTCCTATGGCTACACCTTC.

The chain links TRBV7-9 to TRBJ2-5; 11 bases line up with TRBD2. The V segment lost 1 base and the J segment 4 bases; nucleotides outside the gene matches: 2. Germline CDR1 is SEHNR and CDR2 is FQNEAQ (reference sequence). This CDR3 is 15 amino acids long. CDR3 DNA sequence: TGTGCCAGCAGCTTAGGAACTAGCGGGGGAGAGACCCAGTACTTC. Translation: CASSLGTSGGETQYF.

In its sample, this clone was seen once. This chain links TRBV7-9 with TRBJ2-1, with 7 bases lining up with TRBD1. The CDR3 loop spans 12 amino acids. The J segment lost 10 bases and the V segment lost 1 base, leaving 1 base of the junction unmatched. Germline V lookup: CDR1 SEHNR, CDR2 FQNEAQ (reference sequence). The chain's CDR3 is CASSLGRGEQFF. Here the CDR3 DNA reads TGTGCCAGCAGCTTAGGCAGGGGGGAGCAGTTCTTC.

The rearrangement uses TRBV30 and TRBJ2-5; 9 bases are shared with TRBD2. J gave up 2 bases and V 5 bases, and 3 bases lay outside the gene matches. CDR3 size: 13 residues. Looked up from germline, CDR1 is GTSNPN and CDR2 is SVGIG (reference sequence). As DNA, the CDR3 is TGTGCCTGGGAGCGGGGGGCTCAAGAGACCCAGTACTTC. Amino acids: CAWERGAQETQYF.

The count of this clone is one. V usage is TRBV2 and J usage is TRBJ1-5; no firm D call. There are 15 residues in the CDR3. V lost 6 bases and J 1 base, leaving 13 bases between the germline ends. The germline CDR1 and CDR2 sequences are SNHLY and FYNNEI. The CDR3 region has the DNA TGTGCCAGCAGCCAAGGGCGGGCGAGCAATCAGCCCCAGCATTTT. Amino acid sequence: CASSQGRASNQPQHF.

The J gene is TRBJ1-5, the V gene TRBV12-3 or TRBV12-4; possibly TRBD1 for D (6 bases). V lost 7 bases and J 6 bases, leaving 13 bases between the germline ends. This CDR3 is built from 13 residues. Here the CDR3 reads CASTLRGSQPQHF. CDR3 coding DNA: TGTGCCAGCACCCTCAGGGGAAGTCAGCCCCAGCATTTT.

The rearrangement joins TRBV4-2 to TRBJ1-5; D unclear. The V end was cut by 0 bases, the J end by 6 bases, with 6 bases between. Germline CDR1 LGHNA, CDR2 YNFKEQ. This CDR3 region has 13 residues. The CDR3 reads CASSQEPSQPQHF. CDR3 in DNA: TGTGCCAGCAGCCAAGAACCTAGTCAGCCCCAGCATTTT.